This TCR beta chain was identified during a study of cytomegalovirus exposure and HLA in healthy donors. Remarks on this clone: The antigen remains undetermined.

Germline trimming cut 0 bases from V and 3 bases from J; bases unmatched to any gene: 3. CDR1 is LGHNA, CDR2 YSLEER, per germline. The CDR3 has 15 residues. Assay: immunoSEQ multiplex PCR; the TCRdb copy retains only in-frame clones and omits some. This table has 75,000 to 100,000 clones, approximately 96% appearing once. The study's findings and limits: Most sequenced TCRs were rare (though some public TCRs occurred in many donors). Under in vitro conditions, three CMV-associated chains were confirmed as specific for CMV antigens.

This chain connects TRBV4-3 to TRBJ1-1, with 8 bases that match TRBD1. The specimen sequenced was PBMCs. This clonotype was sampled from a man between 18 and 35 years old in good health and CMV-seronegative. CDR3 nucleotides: TGCGCCAGCAGCCAAGACAGGGGGCTTGACACTGAAGCTTTCTTT. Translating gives CASSQDRGLDTEAFF.